Described below is a single T cell receptor beta chain sequence and its context. The data stem from a study of T cell responses to AZD1222 COVID-19 vaccine. This CDR3 spans 14 amino acids. V shed 6 bases and J 5 bases; nucleotides not matched to a gene: 8. Germline V CDR1 and CDR2: SGHAT, FQNNGV. Generated by immunoSEQ multiplex PCR, the TCRdb table keeps only in-frame clones and is missing some. This sample has about 180,000 clones, with about 93% found just once. This rearrangement joins TRBV11-2 to TRBJ2-5; 8 bases match TRBD2. The sample consisted of peripheral blood, taken 28 days after the second dose of the MenACWY control vaccine. The source of this sequence is an adult who received the MenACWY meningococcal vaccine as a control. Here the CDR3 DNA reads TGTGCCAGCAGTCCCCTTTCTAGCGGGGAGACCCAGTACTTC. It codes for CASSPLSSGETQYF. Filled out from reference TRBV11-2 and TRBJ2-5, the complete variable domain reads EAGVAQSPRYKIIEKRQSVAFWCNPISGHATLYWYQQILGQGPKLLIQFQNNGVVDDSQLPKDRFSAERLKGVDSTLKIQPAKLEDSAVYLCASSPLSSGETQYFGPGTRLLVL.